The clone carrying this TCR beta chain was seen a handful of times. MiXCR, applied by TCRdb to the 5' RACE reads, yields one record per CDR3 protein. The sample has 120,000 or so distinct CDR3 sequences; around 9.8% are singletons. The V end was cut by 6 bases, the J end by 3 bases, with 11 bases between. The germline V gene has CDR1 MNHEY and CDR2 SMNVEV (reference sequence). There are 13 residues in the CDR3. These data belong to a study of T cells after yellow fever vaccination. The chain uses TRBV27 and TRBJ2-5; D perhaps matches TRBD2 (6 bases). The input for sequencing was CD8+ T cells sorted from PBMCs, taken on the day of the yellow fever booster vaccination. This receptor was taken from a man aged 18 to 30 who received the YFV17D yellow fever vaccine. The CDR3, as DNA: TGTGCCAGCAGCGAGACGGGGGAAGAGACCCAGTACTTC. Its translation is CASSETGEETQYF.